A single sample is the source of the 17 T cell receptor beta chains below, sequenced in a study of shared clonotypes between healthy human individuals. Produced via immunoSEQ multiplex PCR; TCRdb's table is partial and in-frame only. This sample yields about 680,000 clones, of which around four fifths are seen a single time; around 1.8% belongs to the top ten. Material for sequencing was memory CD4+ T cells sorted from blood. Subset: CD45RA-negative fraction. The receptors originated from a woman aged 30 to 39 in good health.

The chain carries TRBV2 and TRBJ2-7; 7 bases align to TRBD2. The J segment lost 6 bases and the V segment lost 8 bases, leaving 13 bases of the junction unmatched. CDR3 length: 14 amino acids. The germline V gene has CDR1 SNHLY and CDR2 FYNNEI. The CDR3 sequence: CASSRGDAPPEQYF. In DNA form, the CDR3 reads TGTGCCAGCTCTCGGGGGGACGCCCCACCCGAGCAGTACTTC.

The chain is built from TRBV7-6 and TRBJ2-5, with D possibly being TRBD2 (6 bases). The CDR3 has 13 amino acids. CDR1 and CDR2 (germline): SGHVS, FNYEAQ. V lost 5 bases and J 5 bases, leaving 12 bases between the germline ends. The CDR3: CASSIRETETQYF. The CDR3 region has the DNA TGTGCCAGCAGCATACGGGAGACGGAGACCCAGTACTTC. Full variable domain (missing parts from reference TRBV7-6 and TRBJ2-5): GAGVSQSPRYKVTKRGQDVALRCDPISGHVSLYWYRQALGQGPEFLTYFNYEAQQDKSGLPNDRFSAERPEGSISTLTIQRTEQRDSAMYRCASSIRETETQYFGPGTRLLVL.

The chain recombines TRBV18 with TRBJ1-3; D is unresolved. Trimming pared 1 base from V and 3 bases from J, leaving 10 bases between. CDR3 length: 15 residues. Germline assignment: CDR1 KGHSH and CDR2 LQKENI. The CDR3 nucleotides are TGTGCCAGCTCACCACTTCGGGAAGGTGGAAACACCATATATTTT. Its translation is CASSPLREGGNTIYF. Full variable domain (missing parts from reference TRBV18 and TRBJ1-3): NAGVMQNPRHLVRRRGQEARLRCSPMKGHSHVYWYRQLPEEGLKFMVYLQKENIIDESGMPKERFSAEFPKEGPSILRIQQVVRGDSAAYFCASSPLREGGNTIYFGEGSWLTVV.

J is TRBJ2-3 and V is TRBV10-2; D is unclear. V dropped 6 bases and J dropped 4 bases, with 5 bases sitting between them. CDR3 size: 11 residues. Germline values: CDR1 WSHSY, CDR2 SAAADI. The CDR3 sequence is CASRSSDTQYF. CDR3 bases: TGCGCCAGCAGGAGTTCAGATACGCAGTATTTT.

The chain is built from TRBV27 and TRBJ2-2; 10 bases match TRBD2. Germline-derived CDR1 and CDR2 are MNHEY and SMNVEV (reference sequence). V lost 6 bases, J lost 2 bases, and 9 bases stayed unmatched. This CDR3 spans 17 amino acids. The CDR3 sequence is CASRTTRLAGNTGELFF. The CDR3 coding sequence is TGTGCCAGCAGAACCACTAGACTAGCGGGCAACACCGGGGAGCTGTTTTTT.

The gene calls are TRBV9 and TRBJ2-3, with TRBD1 as a possible D gene (5 bases). The germline CDR1 and CDR2 sequences are SGDLS and YYNGEE. This CDR3 is built from 15 residues. V dropped 0 bases and J dropped 2 bases, with 10 bases sitting between them. As DNA, the CDR3 is TGTGCCAGCAGCGTAGTTGGGGCTAACACAGATACGCAGTATTTT. Its translation: CASSVVGANTDTQYF.

This clone has only a few counts. The rearrangement links TRBV4-1 to TRBJ2-5, with TRBD2 as a possible D gene (6 bases). The CDR3 covers 16 residues. The V gene's germline CDR1 is MGHRA and CDR2 YSYEKL. Trimming took off 0 bases at V and 4 bases at J, with 15 bases between the two ends. CDR3 DNA: TGCGCCAGCAGCCAAGAATATGCGGGAATTTCAGAGACCCAGTACTTC. As protein: CASSQEYAGISETQYF.

Comments on this clone: Other DNA sequences in this specimen translate into the identical CDR3. The chain is built from TRBV6-1 and TRBJ2-6; 9 bases line up with TRBD1. V trimming: 6 bases; J trimming: 1 base; junction bases outside the gene matches: 1. The CDR3 length is 15 residues. Germline assignment: CDR1 MNHNS and CDR2 SASEGT. The CDR3, as DNA: TGTGCCAGCAGGACAGGGGGTTCTGGGGCCAACGTCCTGACTTTC. This codes for CASRTGGSGANVLTF.

This clone was detected ten times or more. At one end, the junction sequence differs from germline, possibly due to a read error. The rearrangement uses TRBV27 and TRBJ2-1; D is perhaps TRBD1 (6 bases). Germline-derived CDR1 and CDR2 are MNHEY and SMNVEV (reference sequence). CDR3 length: 13 residues. The CDR3 sequence: CASSLSGTGWKLF. CDR3 bases: TGTGCCAGCAGTTTATCGGGAACAGGGTGGAAGCTCTTC.

Here the CDR3 DNA reads TGTGCCAGCAGCTTAATTGGACCGAACTACGAGCAGTACTTC. Amino acid sequence: CASSLIGPNYEQYF. V and J are TRBV5-4 and TRBJ2-7; D uncertain. The CDR3 loop spans 14 amino acids. Germline V lookup: CDR1 SGHNT, CDR2 YYREEE (reference sequence). Trimming left V 2 bases short and J 3 bases short, with 12 bases between.

This rearrangement joins TRBV11-2 to TRBJ2-1; 7 bases agree with TRBD2. Germline values: CDR1 SGHAT, CDR2 FQNNGV. The CDR3 spans 16 residues. Trimming cost V 5 bases and J 5 bases; bases outside gene matches: 12. The chain's CDR3 is CASSPLRTRENNEQFF. DNA of the CDR3: TGTGCCAGCAGCCCCCTACGGACTAGGGAGAACAATGAGCAGTTCTTC.

The chain links TRBV19 to TRBJ1-2; D is possibly TRBD1 (5 bases). CDR1 is LNHDA and CDR2 is SQIVND in the germline V gene (reference sequence). V gave up 6 bases and J gave up 4 bases, with 9 bases separating them. CDR3 length: 12 amino acids. This CDR3 reads CASRAGLYGYTF. DNA of the CDR3: TGTGCCAGTAGGGCAGGGCTCTATGGCTACACCTTC.

CDR3 coding DNA: TGTGCCAGCAGCTTAGCTAGAGTTAGTACTGAAGCTTTCTTT. This gives the protein CASSLARVSTEAFF. The rearrangement joins TRBV7-8 to TRBJ1-1; no reliable D call. The CDR3 has 14 amino acids. Trimming cost V 0 bases and J 5 bases, with 10 bases left between them. Germline V gene sequence: CDR1 SGHVS, CDR2 FQNEAQ.

The rearrangement joins TRBV11-3 to TRBJ2-2, with 13 bases lining up with TRBD2. The CDR3 has 17 amino acids. V lost 5 bases and J lost 11; bases outside the gene matches: 14. Germline V lookup: CDR1 SGHNT, CDR2 YENEEA. The CDR3 region has the DNA TGTGCCAGCAGCGCACGGGGCAGGACTAGCGGGAGTGGAGAGCTGTTTTTT. Residues: CASSARGRTSGSGELFF.

V and J are TRBV5-4 and TRBJ2-3; weak D call: TRBD1 (5 bases). Germline V gives CDR1 SGHNT, CDR2 YYREEE (reference sequence). The CDR3 contains 14 residues. Trimming cost V 3 bases and J 2 bases, with 10 bases left between them. In nucleotides, the CDR3 is TGTGCCAGCAGCTCTCCAGGGTTCACAGATACGCAGTATTTT. As protein: CASSSPGFTDTQYF.

This clone was observed a single time. The chain links TRBV29-1 to TRBJ2-1; D gene ambiguous. This CDR3 is 11 amino acids long. V lost 4 bases and J lost 8, with 9 bases in between. The germline gives CDR1 SQVTM, CDR2 ANQGSEA. CDR3 region: CSVAVNYEQFF. The CDR3 nucleotides are TGCAGCGTTGCAGTCAATTATGAGCAGTTCTTC.

This chain connects TRBV28 to TRBJ2-2, with 10 bases matching TRBD1. Germline trimming cut 4 bases from V and 6 bases from J; bases unmatched to any gene: 8. The CDR3 contains 16 residues. Germline V gene sequence: CDR1 MDHEN, CDR2 SYDVKM. CDR3: CASSSYPGQGSGELFF. The CDR3 nucleotides are TGTGCCAGCAGTTCCTATCCGGGACAGGGGTCCGGGGAGCTGTTTTTT.